This T cell receptor beta chain was identified during a study of identical twins. Via MiXCR, TCRdb re-called the 5' RACE reads, giving one row per CDR3 protein. Here the sample spans roughly 770,000 distinct CDR3 sequences, 18% being singletons. The CDR3 loop spans 15 amino acids. CDR1 SGDLS and CDR2 YYNGEE come from the germline V gene. The V end lost 3 bases, the J end lost 0 bases, and 13 bases lay between the germline ends. These records were also assigned to another study, of T cells expressing NK-cell markers.

The TCR sequence derives from a woman aged 18-29 years in good health. Sample: PBMCs. The V call is TRBV9, the J call TRBJ2-7; perhaps TRBD2 as D (6 bases). CDR3 in amino acids: CASSAGTQSSYEQYF. In DNA form, the CDR3 reads TGTGCCAGCAGCGCCGGGACTCAGAGCTCCTACGAGCAGTACTTC.